This T cell receptor (beta chain) was profiled in a study of cytomegalovirus exposure and HLA in healthy donors. The study ran its PCR with 60 Vbeta and 13 Jbeta primers. The assay was immunoSEQ multiplex PCR, and TCRdb's table has in-frame clones only and misses some. The sample lists some 170,000 clones; 60% to 80% were seen once. The V gene's germline CDR1 is WSHSY and CDR2 SAAADI. The CDR3 loop spans 16 amino acids. The junction had 4 bases not matched to a gene; V was cut back by 6 bases and J by 0 bases. The sequencing sample was made of PBMCs. This chain connects TRBV10-2 to TRBJ2-6; 8 bases are a match to TRBD1. The receptor was derived from a man in his 60s in good health and CMV-seronegative. Here the CDR3 DNA reads TGCGCCAGCAGGAGGGACAGGACCTCTGGGGCCAACGTCCTGACTTTC. Residues: CASRRDRTSGANVLTF.